These T cell receptor beta chains were read from a single sample in a study of OX40 agonist ivuxolimab in advanced cancers. Here immunoSEQ multiplex PCR was the method, and the copy in TCRdb shows in-frame clones only, minus some. The sample holds under 85,000 clones, around 87% seen once. The source was CD4+ or CD8+ T cells sorted from blood, collected in a trial of the OX40 agonist ivuxolimab. The receptor source for this set is an adult with an advanced solid tumor such as melanoma, head and neck, liver or kidney cancer. The conserved cysteine and the conserved F or W are not part of the CDR3 here. Fields, in order: D gene, V gene, CDR3 protein. A D gene is named only where the DNA matches it firmly.

- | TRBV6-5 | ASSKADRPTDTQY
TRBD1 | TRBV28 | ASSFRDRNYGYT
- | TRBV28 | ASSLVFGGYT
- | TRBV6-5 | ASSYVAGASNYGYT
TRBD1 | TRBV27 | ASSLRGRGDTQY
- | TRBV21-1 | ASSNWDVSYEQY
TRBD1 | TRBV4-1 | ASSPRTGFSEQY
TRBD2 | TRBV9 | ASSVVAGGSDTQY
TRBD1 | TRBV10-3 | AISGQGASNTEAF
TRBD2 | TRBV6-1 | ASSEGLAGGSDTQY
- | TRBV10-3 | AISEFGYEQY
- | TRBV6-1 | ASNVGSHNEKLF
TRBD1 | TRBV6-1 | ASSEGQGGGYT
- | TRBV6-1 | ASSADSFDGYT
TRBD1 | TRBV5-1 | ASSLAWGQGNTEAF
TRBD1 | TRBV11-2 | ASSTSDRAFYEQY
TRBD2 | TRBV5-4 | ASSFRVAGNTDTQY
- | TRBV18 | ASSRPGLRNTEAF
- | TRBV27 | ASSPNRGTEAF
TRBD2 | TRBV4-2 | ASSRGTSGPNTGELF
TRBD2 | TRBV5-8 | ARGLAGGVDTQY
TRBD1 | TRBV25-1 | ASRGQGGTEAF
- | TRBV5-1 | ASSLGGGQSYEQY
- | TRBV6-1 | ASSSRYFTDTQY
- | TRBV4-1 | ASSQDPSSSYEQY
- | TRBV7-8 | ASSLMAANEKLF
- | TRBV15 | ATSRGRQEPYEQY
- | TRBV28 | ASNPWTVNYGYT
- | TRBV19 | ASSTRRGMETQY
TRBD1 | TRBV28 | ASSFSGTGPGEAF
TRBD1 | TRBV4-1 | ASSQEGQGMNTEAF
- | TRBV28 | ASRPQGGLRQPQH
- | TRBV5-1 | ASGEGYFGNTIY
- | TRBV2 | ASSPQADTQY
- | TRBV29-1 | SVDWSRHYGYT
- | TRBV4-1 | ASSQAGQGVNWRQPQH
- | TRBV6-1 | ASLRVANEKLF
- | TRBV9 | ASSVMADSGNTIY
- | TRBV29-1 | SVVHGTSSGNTIY
TRBD2 | TRBV4-2 | ASSQSSGATSYNEQF
TRBD1 | TRBV6-5 | ASSPQGDYGYT
- | TRBV28 | ASSLEGRDFTEAF